This is a list of T cell receptor beta chains from one sample in a study of cytomegalovirus exposure and HLA in healthy donors. Sequenced by immunoSEQ multiplex PCR; TCRdb stores in-frame clones only, minus some. The top ten clones hold around 1.8% of a sample with approximately 120,000 clones, around 78% of them seen once. The source material was PBMCs. These receptors were taken from a man in his fifties or sixties in good health and CMV-seronegative. Both conserved end residues are part of each CDR3. A D gene is named only where the DNA matches it firmly. Expanded clones are given a class, and other clones once, few, many or no size at all.

>TRBJ1-2|TRBD1|TRBV15|few
CATSREGTGGGYTF
TGTGCCACCAGCAGGGAAGGGACAGGGGGCGGCTACACCTTC
>TRBJ1-5|TRBD1|TRBV6-1|few
CASGTGDQPQHF
TGTGCCAGTGGGACAGGCGATCAGCCCCAGCATTTT
>TRBJ2-1|NA|TRBV5-8|NA
CASSIRVTYNEQFF
TGTGCCAGCAGTATCAGGGTCACCTACAATGAGCAGTTCTTC
>TRBJ1-2|TRBD1|TRBV18|once
CASSPSAKTGGYGYTF
TGTGCCAGCTCACCATCGGCCAAGACAGGGGGTTATGGCTACACCTTC
>TRBJ1-3|TRBD1|TRBV18|NA
CASSPGTAGNTIYF
TGTGCCAGCTCACCAGGGACAGCTGGAAACACCATATATTTT
>TRBJ1-1|NA|TRBV18|NA
CASSPSGINTEAFF
TGTGCCAGCTCACCATCCGGGATAAACACTGAAGCTTTCTTT
>TRBJ2-3|NA|TRBV7-3|NA
CASSFSGDTQYF
TGTGCCAGCAGCTTTAGCGGAGATACGCAGTATTTT
>TRBJ1-3|TRBD1|TRBV19|NA
CASSLRTGSSGNTIYF
TGTGCCAGTAGTCTGCGGACAGGGAGCTCTGGAAACACCATATATTTT
>TRBJ2-3|NA|TRBV19|NA
CASRRDSTDTQYF
TGTGCCAGTAGGAGGGATAGCACAGATACGCAGTATTTT
>TRBJ1-5|NA|TRBV5-1|NA
CASSLDSRDQPQHF
TGCGCCAGCAGCTTGGATTCCAGGGATCAGCCCCAGCATTTT
>TRBJ1-4|NA|TRBV9|NA
CASSVVGDWGEKLFF
TGTGCCAGCAGCGTAGTAGGGGATTGGGGTGAAAAACTGTTTTTT
>TRBJ1-5|NA|TRBV7-9|NA
CSWAGLNSNQPQHF
TGTTCCTGGGCAGGGCTTAATAGCAATCAGCCCCAGCATTTT
>TRBJ1-1|TRBD1|TRBV28|NA
CASSSPGQGRTEAFF
TGTGCCAGCAGTTCCCCGGGACAGGGGAGAACTGAAGCTTTCTTT
>TRBJ2-1|NA|TRBV5-8|NA
CASRSLSEQFF
TGTGCCAGCAGGTCTCTGTCGGAGCAGTTCTTC
>TRBJ1-2|TRBD1|TRBV6-1|NA
CASSATVRTGCGYTF
TGTGCCAGCAGTGCGACCGTTCGGACAGGGTGTGGCTACACCTTC
>TRBJ2-7|NA|TRBV9|NA
CASSVGDAAGGYEQYF
TGTGCCAGCAGCGTAGGAGATGCGGCCGGGGGATACGAGCAGTACTTC
>TRBJ2-2|NA|TRBV7-9|few
CASSFPDNLNTGELFF
TGTGCCAGCAGCTTCCCGGACAACCTAAACACCGGGGAGCTGTTTTTT
>TRBJ2-2|NA|TRBV15|NA
CATSREQVANTGELFF
TGTGCCACCAGCAGAGAACAGGTCGCGAACACCGGGGAGCTGTTTTTT
>TRBJ1-3|NA|TRBV6-1|NA
CASSDAANTIYF
TGTGCCAGCAGTGATGCGGCTAACACCATATATTTT
>TRBJ2-4|NA|TRBV2|NA
CASDPLGGDIQYF
TGTGCCAGCGATCCTCTAGGGGGGGACATTCAGTACTTC
>TRBJ1-5|NA|TRBV10-1|NA
CASSEGGYNQPQHF
TGCGCCAGCAGTGAGGGGGGGTACAATCAGCCCCAGCATTTT
>TRBJ1-3|NA|TRBV9|once
CASSPPGDTIYF
TGTGCCAGCAGCCCCCCCGGGGACACCATATATTTT
>TRBJ1-3|TRBD1|TRBV19|NA
CASSPRTGDPSGNTIYF
TGTGCCAGTAGTCCCCGGACAGGCGACCCCTCTGGAAACACCATATATTTT
>TRBJ2-3|NA|TRBV6-5|NA
CASSQPQTGDTQYF
TGTGCCAGCAGTCAACCTCAAACAGGGGATACGCAGTATTTT
>TRBJ1-4|TRBD1|TRBV6-1|NA
CASSEAGGGREKLFF
TGTGCCAGCAGTGAAGCTGGAGGGGGCCGAGAAAAACTGTTTTTT
>TRBJ2-2|NA|TRBV2|NA
CASSEAQPWFRVTNTGELFF
TGTGCCAGCAGTGAAGCGCAACCATGGTTCCGCGTAACGAACACCGGGGAGCTGTTTTTT
>TRBJ2-3|TRBD2|TRBV15|NA
CATSGTSGGVIDTQYF
TGTGCCACCTCCGGGACTAGCGGGGGGGTAATAGATACGCAGTATTTT
>TRBJ1-1|TRBD1|TRBV7-9|NA
CASSLGDRGFNTEAFF
TGTGCCAGCAGCTTAGGGGACAGGGGCTTCAACACTGAAGCTTTCTTT
>TRBJ2-3|NA|TRBV4-1|once
CASSQAFSASTDTQYF
TGCGCCAGCAGCCAAGCGTTTAGCGCTAGCACAGATACGCAGTATTTT
>TRBJ2-5|TRBD1|TRBV5-1|NA
CASSLGTGQETQYF
TGCGCCAGCAGCTTGGGGACAGGGCAAGAGACCCAGTACTTC
>TRBJ2-5|NA|TRBV15|once
CATSRDWGRETQYF
TGTGCCACCAGCAGAGACTGGGGGCGAGAGACCCAGTACTTC
>TRBJ2-2|TRBD1|TRBV7-2|NA
CASSRMTGLVTGELFF
TGTGCCAGCAGTCGAATGACAGGGTTGGTCACCGGGGAGCTGTTTTTT
>TRBJ2-5|NA|TRBV2|few
CASSEASGTSQETQYF
TGTGCCAGCAGTGAAGCATCAGGGACATCTCAAGAGACCCAGTACTTC
>TRBJ1-4|NA|TRBV5-1|NA
CASSFGGSNEKLFF
TGCGCCAGCAGCTTTGGGGGGAGTAATGAAAAACTGTTTTTT
>TRBJ1-2|TRBD1|TRBV9|NA
CASSAQDRGNGYTF
TGTGCCAGCAGCGCTCAGGACAGGGGGAATGGCTACACCTTC
>TRBJ1-2|NA|TRBV5-4|few
CASSRTGSLQGYTF
TGTGCCAGCAGCCGTACAGGGTCCCTGCAGGGCTACACCTTC
>TRBJ1-3|NA|TRBV6-1|NA
CASSVSLGLGNTIYF
TGTGCCAGCAGTGTCTCTTTGGGACTTGGAAACACCATATATTTT
>TRBJ2-7|TRBD1|TRBV6-1|NA
CASSEALGQGAGYEQYF
TGTGCCAGCAGTGAAGCGTTGGGACAGGGGGCTGGCTACGAGCAGTACTTC
>TRBJ2-5|NA|TRBV5-4|NA
CASSEGLQETQYF
TGTGCCAGCAGCGAGGGACTGCAAGAGACCCAGTACTTC
>TRBJ1-5|NA|TRBV28|NA
CASSLPPAGAGQPQHF
TGTGCCAGCAGTCTACCCCCGGCGGGGGCAGGTCAGCCCCAGCATTTT
>TRBJ2-7|TRBD1|TRBV5-1|NA
CASSTGTVHEQYF
TGCGCCAGCAGCACCGGGACAGTACACGAGCAGTACTTC
>TRBJ1-2|TRBD1|TRBV18|once
CASSLDRGPGYTF
TGTGCCAGCTCATTGGACAGGGGGCCGGGCTACACCTTC
>TRBJ1-5|NA|TRBV6-5|NA
CASRKTGDNQPQHF
TGTGCCAGCAGGAAAACGGGGGATAATCAGCCCCAGCATTTT
>TRBJ2-2|NA|TRBV2|NA
CASNKEAENTGELFF
TGTGCCAGCAATAAGGAAGCGGAGAACACCGGGGAGCTGTTTTTT
>TRBJ1-2|TRBD1|TRBV5-1|NA
CASSTSTGEYGYTF
TGCGCCAGCAGCACCAGCACAGGGGAATATGGCTACACCTTC